Below, 6 T cell receptor beta chains from the same sample are listed, as sequenced in a study of T cell responses to AZD1222 COVID-19 vaccine. TCRdb keeps only in-frame clones here, not all; method: immunoSEQ multiplex PCR. The data contain about 120,000 clones, 88% of them singletons. Sequencing used peripheral blood, obtained on day 0 of AZD1222 vaccination. The receptors derive from an adult in good health.

This chain connects TRBV19 to TRBJ1-1, with 8 bases fitting TRBD1. From germline, CDR1 is LNHDA and CDR2 SQIVND (reference sequence). CDR3 length: 16 amino acids. V gave up 3 bases and J gave up 2 bases; unmatched junction bases: 8. CDR3 sequence: CASSIVGQGPNTEAFF. CDR3 sequence (DNA): TGTGCCAGTAGTATCGTCGGACAGGGACCTAACACTGAAGCTTTCTTT. The whole variable domain, filled in from reference TRBV19 and TRBJ1-1, reads DGGITQSPKYLFRKEGQNVTLSCEQNLNHDAMYWYRQDPGQGLRLIYYSQIVNDFQKGDIAEGYSVSREKKESFPLTVTSAQKNPTAFYLCASSIVGQGPNTEAFFGQGTRLTVV.

This chain links TRBV6-2 or TRBV6-3 with TRBJ1-1; D call uncertain. This CDR3 is 12 amino acids long. V was clipped by 2 bases and J by 3 bases, with 4 bases between them. CDR1 MNHEY and CDR2 SVGEGT come from the germline V gene. The CDR3: CASSYGHTEAFF. In nucleotides, the CDR3 is TGTGCCAGCAGTTACGGCCACACTGAAGCTTTCTTT.

This rearrangement joins TRBV5-5 to TRBJ1-3, with D possibly being TRBD1 (6 bases). V gave up 0 bases and J gave up 2 bases, with 15 bases separating them. The CDR3 has 17 residues. Germline values: CDR1 SGHKS, CDR2 YYEKEE (reference sequence). CDR3 sequence (DNA): TGTGCCAGCAGCTTGGCCTACGGAGGGACAACTGGAAACACCATATATTTT. It translates to CASSLAYGGTTGNTIYF.

The genes are TRBV6-5 and TRBJ1-5; maybe TRBD1 (5 bases). CDR3 length: 15 amino acids. V dropped 5 bases and J dropped 3 bases, with 14 bases sitting between them. Germline CDR1 and CDR2: MNHEY and SVGAGI. In nucleotides, the CDR3 is TGTGCCAGCAGTCTCCGGGCAGGGTTCAATCAGCCCCAGCATTTT. It translates to CASSLRAGFNQPQHF.

V and J are TRBV2 and TRBJ1-1; the match to TRBD1 covers 7 bases. The V segment lost 10 bases and the J segment 5 bases; nucleotides outside the gene matches: 13. The length of the CDR3 is 14 residues. The V gene's germline CDR1 is SNHLY and CDR2 FYNNEI. This CDR3 reads CATPGGQGETEAFF. The CDR3 DNA is TGTGCCACCCCCGGGGGGCAGGGGGAAACTGAAGCTTTCTTT.

This CDR3 is CASSLGRGSSAFF. CDR3 coding DNA: TGTGCCAGCAGCCTGGGGCGGGGGTCTTCGGCTTTCTTT. The genes are TRBV28 and TRBJ1-1; maybe TRBD1 (5 bases). This CDR3 is 13 amino acids long. V lost 6 bases to trimming and J lost 11 bases, with 19 bases between them. CDR1 MDHEN and CDR2 SYDVKM come from the germline V gene.